This TCR beta chain came from a study of blood T cell repertoires in COVID-19. This clone occurred once. Only in-frame clones appear in the TCRdb table, and some are missing; sequencing was by immunoSEQ multiplex PCR. The sample has approximately 150,000 clones; about 80% are singletons. Germline V CDR1 and CDR2: GTSNPN, SVGIG (reference sequence). There are 11 residues in the CDR3. V shed 8 bases and J 12 bases; nucleotides not matched to a gene: 9. The sequence derives from a man in his sixties or seventies who had recovered from COVID-19. Sequencing was carried out using peripheral blood. The chain has TRBV30 and TRBJ1-4; 7 bases match TRBD1. This chain's CDR3 is CAGGQSSELFF. In nucleotides, the CDR3 is TGTGCCGGGGGACAGTCATCCGAACTGTTTTTT.